This TCR beta chain appears in the sequencing data of a study of OX40 agonist ivuxolimab in advanced cancers. Findings of the study overall: Patients with a partial response at 0.1-3.0 mg/kg had among the lowest clonal expansion.

As regards this clone: What it binds is unknown.

Produced via immunoSEQ multiplex PCR; TCRdb's table is partial and in-frame only. The repertoire includes about 13,000 clones, around 80% of them detected once, and around a third sits in the top ten. CDR1 is SGHVS, CDR2 FQNEAQ, per germline. The V and J ends lost 0 bases and 5 bases respectively, with 10 bases between them. The CDR3 is 14 amino acids. The receptor was isolated from an adult with an advanced solid tumor such as melanoma, head and neck, liver or kidney cancer. The chain joins TRBV7-8 to TRBJ2-5, with D uncertain. The starting material was CD4+ or CD8+ T cells sorted from blood, obtained in a trial of the OX40 agonist ivuxolimab. The CDR3 is CASSLATQGETQYF. CDR3 bases: TGTGCCAGCAGCTTAGCGACTCAAGGGGAGACCCAGTACTTC.